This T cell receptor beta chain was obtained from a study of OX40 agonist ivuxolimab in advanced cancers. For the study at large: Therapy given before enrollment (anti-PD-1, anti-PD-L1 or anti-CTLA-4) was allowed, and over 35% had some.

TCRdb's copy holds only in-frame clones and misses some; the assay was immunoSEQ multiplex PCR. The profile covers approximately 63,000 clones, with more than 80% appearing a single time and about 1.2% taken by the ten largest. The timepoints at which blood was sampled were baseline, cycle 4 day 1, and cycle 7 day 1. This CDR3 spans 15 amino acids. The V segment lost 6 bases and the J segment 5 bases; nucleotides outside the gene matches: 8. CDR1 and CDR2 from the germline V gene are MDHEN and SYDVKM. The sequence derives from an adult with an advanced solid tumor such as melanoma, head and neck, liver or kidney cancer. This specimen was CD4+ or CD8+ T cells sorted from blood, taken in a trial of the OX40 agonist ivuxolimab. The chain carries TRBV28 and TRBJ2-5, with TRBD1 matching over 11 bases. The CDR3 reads CASRSGQGAFETQYF. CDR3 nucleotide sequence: TGTGCCAGCAGATCTGGACAGGGGGCCTTTGAGACCCAGTACTTC.